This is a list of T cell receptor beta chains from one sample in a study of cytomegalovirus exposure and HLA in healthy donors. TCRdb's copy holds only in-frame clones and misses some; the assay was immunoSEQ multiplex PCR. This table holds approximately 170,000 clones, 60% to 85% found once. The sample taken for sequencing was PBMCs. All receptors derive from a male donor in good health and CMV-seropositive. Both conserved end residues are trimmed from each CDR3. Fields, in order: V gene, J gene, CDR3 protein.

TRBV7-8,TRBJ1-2,ASSPRVEMDGYT
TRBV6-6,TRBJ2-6,ASSLGNSGANVLT
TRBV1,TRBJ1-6,TSSQDLSGQGNSPLH
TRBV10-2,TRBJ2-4,ASSSTGGKNIQY
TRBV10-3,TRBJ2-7,AISDGTGVYYEQY
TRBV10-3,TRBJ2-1,AISRQDSYNEQF
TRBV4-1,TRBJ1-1,ASSFKLDTTNTEAF
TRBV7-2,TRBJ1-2,ASSLGINRDGYT
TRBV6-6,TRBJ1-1,ASSNSGNTEAF
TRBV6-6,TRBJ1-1,ASSYSRLTTAEAF
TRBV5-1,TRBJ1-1,ASSWGQGAREAF
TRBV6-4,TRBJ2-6,ASSVQGRVWANVLT
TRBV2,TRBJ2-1,ASTAELQQF
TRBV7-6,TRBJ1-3,ASSPDGGFSGNTIY
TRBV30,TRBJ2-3,AWSAGRDSWADTQY
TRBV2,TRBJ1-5,ASSSGTGGYQPQH
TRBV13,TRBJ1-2,ASSLGRGSGYT
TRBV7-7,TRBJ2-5,ASSLGGTEEETQY
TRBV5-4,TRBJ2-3,ASSPGRLAGGITDTQY
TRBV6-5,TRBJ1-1,ASSADSTNEAF
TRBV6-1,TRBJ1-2,ASSEAGEYGYT
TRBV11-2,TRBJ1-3,ASSSSGGPLINTIY
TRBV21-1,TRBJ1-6,ASSPRQGGRNSPLH
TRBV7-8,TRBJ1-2,ASSLEPGSFGVRHT
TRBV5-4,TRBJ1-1,ASSLAEGENRDTEAF
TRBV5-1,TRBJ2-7,ASSPPQGPYEQY
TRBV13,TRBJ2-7,ASSLGGGDYEQY
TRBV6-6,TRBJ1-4,ASSYGGVWDEKLF
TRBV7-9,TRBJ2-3,ASSPAGAGPTDTQY
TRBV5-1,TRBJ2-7,ASSLRGPQGAYEQY
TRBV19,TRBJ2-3,ASSALRLAGVSSTDTQY
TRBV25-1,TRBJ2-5,ASSPLAGRKTQY
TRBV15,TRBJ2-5,ATSRDLGDSGGETQY
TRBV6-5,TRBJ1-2,ASRRQGGYGYT
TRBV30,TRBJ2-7,AWSAGLAGQRY
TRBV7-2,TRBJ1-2,ASSLTANYGYT
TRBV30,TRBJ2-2,AWTGRGDTGELF
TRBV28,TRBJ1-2,ASSLIGGAGYGYT
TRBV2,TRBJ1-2,ASSNPGYGYT
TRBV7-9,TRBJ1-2,ASSLGTGAGYT
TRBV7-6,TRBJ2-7,ASSSYPLAYEQY
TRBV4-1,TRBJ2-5,ASSHGGSQETQY
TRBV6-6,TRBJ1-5,ASSSIRDRVNQPQH
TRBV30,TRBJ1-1,AWSGRGGSTEAF
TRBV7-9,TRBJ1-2,ASSNSRGQGHYGYT
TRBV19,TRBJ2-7,ASSMRPGQGAYEQY
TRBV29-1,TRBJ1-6,SVRTDYNSPLH
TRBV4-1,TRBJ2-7,ASSQLGGAYEQY
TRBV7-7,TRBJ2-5,ASSLGAGVQETQY
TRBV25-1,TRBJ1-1,ASSGPRDTEAF
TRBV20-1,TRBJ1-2,SARPNYGYT
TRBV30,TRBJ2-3,ACDLAGPADTQY
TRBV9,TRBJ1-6,ASSVEGQGPHPYNSPLH
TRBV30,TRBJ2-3,AWARGGSTDTQY
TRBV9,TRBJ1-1,ASSTGGTGLTEAF
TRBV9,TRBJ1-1,ASSVGAGNTEAF
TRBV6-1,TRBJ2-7,ASSGGVLDSYYEQY
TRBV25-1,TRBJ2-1,ASSEFWESSYNEQF
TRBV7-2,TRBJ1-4,ASSPPGGNKKLF